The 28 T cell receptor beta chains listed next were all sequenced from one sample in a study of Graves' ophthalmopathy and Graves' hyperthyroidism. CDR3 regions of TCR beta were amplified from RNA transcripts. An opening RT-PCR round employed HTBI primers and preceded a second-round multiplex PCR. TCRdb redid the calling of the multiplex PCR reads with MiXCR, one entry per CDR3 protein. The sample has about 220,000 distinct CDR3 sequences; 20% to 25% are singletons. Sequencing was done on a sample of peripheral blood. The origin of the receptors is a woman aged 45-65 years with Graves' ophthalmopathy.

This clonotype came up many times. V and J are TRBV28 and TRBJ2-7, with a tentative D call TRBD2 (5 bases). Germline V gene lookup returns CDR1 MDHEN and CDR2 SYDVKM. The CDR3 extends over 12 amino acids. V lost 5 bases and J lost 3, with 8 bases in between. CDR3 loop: CASSRAGYEQYF. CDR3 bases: TGTGCCAGCAGTCGGGCGGGCTACGAGCAGTACTTC.

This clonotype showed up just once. The CDR3: CASSDPVLRELFF. CDR3 DNA sequence: TGTGCCAGCAGTGACCCCGTTCTCAGGGAGCTGTTTTTT. V gene TRBV12-3 or TRBV12-4 combines with J gene TRBJ2-2; D gene uncertain. The ends were cut back, 5 bases at V and 9 bases at J, with 13 bases in the middle. CDR3 length equals 13 residues.

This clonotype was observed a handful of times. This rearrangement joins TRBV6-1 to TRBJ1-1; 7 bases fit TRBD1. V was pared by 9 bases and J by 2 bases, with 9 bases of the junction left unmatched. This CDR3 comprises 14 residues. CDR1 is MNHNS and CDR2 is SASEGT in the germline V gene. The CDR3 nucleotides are TGTGCCAGTGGGGCAAGGGGGCTAAACACTGAAGCTTTCTTT. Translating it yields CASGARGLNTEAFF.

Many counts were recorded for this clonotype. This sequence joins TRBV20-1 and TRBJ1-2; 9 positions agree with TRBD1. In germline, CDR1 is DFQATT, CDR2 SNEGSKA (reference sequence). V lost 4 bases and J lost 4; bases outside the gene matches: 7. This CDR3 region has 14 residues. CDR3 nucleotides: TGCAGTGCTACCCCCGGGACAGGGACCTATGGCTACACCTTC. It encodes CSATPGTGTYGYTF.

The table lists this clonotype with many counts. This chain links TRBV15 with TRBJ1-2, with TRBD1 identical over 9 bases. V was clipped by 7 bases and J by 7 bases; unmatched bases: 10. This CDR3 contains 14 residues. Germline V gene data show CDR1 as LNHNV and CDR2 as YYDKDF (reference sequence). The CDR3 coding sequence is TGTGCCACCAACAGGAAACAGGGGGCCGGTGGCTACACCTTC. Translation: CATNRKQGAGGYTF.

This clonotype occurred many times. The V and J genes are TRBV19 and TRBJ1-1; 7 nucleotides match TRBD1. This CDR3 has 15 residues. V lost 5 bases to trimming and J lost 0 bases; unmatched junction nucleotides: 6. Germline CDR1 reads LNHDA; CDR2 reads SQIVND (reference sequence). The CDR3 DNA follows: TGTGCCAGTAGTCCGATGACAGGGATGAACACTGAAGCTTTCTTT. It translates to CASSPMTGMNTEAFF.

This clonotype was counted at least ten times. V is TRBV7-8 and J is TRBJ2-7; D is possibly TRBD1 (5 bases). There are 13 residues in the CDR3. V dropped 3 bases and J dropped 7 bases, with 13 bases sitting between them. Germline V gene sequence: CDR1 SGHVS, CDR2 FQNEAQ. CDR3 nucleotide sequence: TGTGCCAGCAGCTTTTCGGACACCATAGAGCAGTACTTC. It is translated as CASSFSDTIEQYF.

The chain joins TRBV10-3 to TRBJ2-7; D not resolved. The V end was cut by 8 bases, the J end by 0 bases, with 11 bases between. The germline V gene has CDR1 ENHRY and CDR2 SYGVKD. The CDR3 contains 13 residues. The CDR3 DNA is TGTGCCATCGGCGGTCAGAGCTCCTACGAGCAGTACTTC. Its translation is CAIGGQSSYEQYF.

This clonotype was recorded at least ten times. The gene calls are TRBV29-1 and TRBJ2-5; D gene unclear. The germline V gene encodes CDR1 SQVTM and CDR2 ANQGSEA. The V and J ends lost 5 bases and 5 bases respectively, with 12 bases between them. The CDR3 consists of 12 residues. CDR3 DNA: TGCAGCGTTCGGTGGGCCGGGGAGACCCAGTACTTC. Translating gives CSVRWAGETQYF.

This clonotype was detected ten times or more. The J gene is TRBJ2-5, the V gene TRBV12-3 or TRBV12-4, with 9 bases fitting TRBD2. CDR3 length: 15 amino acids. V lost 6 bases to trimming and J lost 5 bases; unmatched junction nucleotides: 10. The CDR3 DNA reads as TGTGCCAGCAGACCGGGACTAGCCGGAGGGGAGACCCAGTACTTC. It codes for CASRPGLAGGETQYF.

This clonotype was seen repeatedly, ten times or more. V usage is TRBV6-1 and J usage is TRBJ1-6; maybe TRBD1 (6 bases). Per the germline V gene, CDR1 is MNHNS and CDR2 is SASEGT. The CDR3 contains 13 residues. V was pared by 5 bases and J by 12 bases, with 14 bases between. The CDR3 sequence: CASSPGQNLPLHF. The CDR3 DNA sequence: TGTGCCAGCAGTCCCGGACAGAATCTACCCCTCCACTTT.

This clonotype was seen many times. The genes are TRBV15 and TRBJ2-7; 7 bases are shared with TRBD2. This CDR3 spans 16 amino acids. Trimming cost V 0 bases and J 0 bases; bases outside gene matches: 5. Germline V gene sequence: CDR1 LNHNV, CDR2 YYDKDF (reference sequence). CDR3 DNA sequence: TGTGCCACCAGCAGAGAACGTCTAGCGGTCTCCTACGAGCAGTACTTC. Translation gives CATSRERLAVSYEQYF.

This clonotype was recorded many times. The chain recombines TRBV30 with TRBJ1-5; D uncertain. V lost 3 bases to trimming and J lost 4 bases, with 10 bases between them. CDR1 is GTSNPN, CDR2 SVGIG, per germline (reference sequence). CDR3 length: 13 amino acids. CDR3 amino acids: CAWRGPENQPQHF. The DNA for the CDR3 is TGTGCCTGGAGAGGGCCAGAGAATCAGCCCCAGCATTTT.

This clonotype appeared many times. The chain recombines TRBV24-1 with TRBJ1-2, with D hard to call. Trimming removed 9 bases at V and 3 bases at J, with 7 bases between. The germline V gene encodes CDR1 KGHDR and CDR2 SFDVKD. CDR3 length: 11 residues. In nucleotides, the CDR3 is TGTGCCACCGAAGGACACTATGGCTACACCTTC. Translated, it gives CATEGHYGYTF.

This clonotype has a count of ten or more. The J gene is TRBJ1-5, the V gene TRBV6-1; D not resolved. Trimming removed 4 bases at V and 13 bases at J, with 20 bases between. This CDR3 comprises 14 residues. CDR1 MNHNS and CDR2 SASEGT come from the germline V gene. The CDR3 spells CASSARVGDALQHF. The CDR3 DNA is TGTGCCAGCAGTGCAAGGGTAGGAGACGCTCTTCAGCATTTT.

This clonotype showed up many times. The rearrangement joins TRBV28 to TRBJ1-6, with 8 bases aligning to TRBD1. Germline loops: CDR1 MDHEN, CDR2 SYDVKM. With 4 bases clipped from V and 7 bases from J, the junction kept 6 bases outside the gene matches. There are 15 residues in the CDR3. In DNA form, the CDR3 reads TGTGCCAGCAGTTCGAAACAGGGGGGGAATTCACCCCTCCACTTT. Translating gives CASSSKQGGNSPLHF.

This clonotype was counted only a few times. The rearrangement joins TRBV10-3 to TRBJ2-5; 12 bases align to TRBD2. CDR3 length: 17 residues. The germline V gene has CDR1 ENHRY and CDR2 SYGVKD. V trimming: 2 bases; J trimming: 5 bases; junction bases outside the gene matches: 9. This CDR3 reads CAISEVWTSGKGETQYF. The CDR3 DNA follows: TGTGCCATCAGTGAGGTTTGGACTAGCGGGAAAGGGGAGACCCAGTACTTC.

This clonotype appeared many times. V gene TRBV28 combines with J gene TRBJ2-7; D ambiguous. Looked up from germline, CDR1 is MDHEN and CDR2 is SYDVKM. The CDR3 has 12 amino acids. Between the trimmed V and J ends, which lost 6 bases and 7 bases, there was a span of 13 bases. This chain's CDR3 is CASRTLMREQYF. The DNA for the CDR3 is TGTGCCAGCAGAACCCTCATGAGGGAGCAGTACTTC.

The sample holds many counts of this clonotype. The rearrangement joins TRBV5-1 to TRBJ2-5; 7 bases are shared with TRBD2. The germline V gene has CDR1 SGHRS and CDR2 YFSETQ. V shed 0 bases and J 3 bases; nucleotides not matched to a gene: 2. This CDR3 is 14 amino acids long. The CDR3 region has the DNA TGCGCCAGCAGCTTGGGCGGGGGAGAAGAGACCCAGTACTTC. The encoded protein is CASSLGGGEETQYF.

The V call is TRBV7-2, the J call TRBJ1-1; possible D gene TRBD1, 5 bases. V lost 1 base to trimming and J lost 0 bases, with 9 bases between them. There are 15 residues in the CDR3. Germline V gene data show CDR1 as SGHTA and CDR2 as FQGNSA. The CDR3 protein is CASSLVPGLNTEAFF. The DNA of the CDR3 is TGTGCCAGCAGCTTAGTTCCGGGACTGAACACTGAAGCTTTCTTT.

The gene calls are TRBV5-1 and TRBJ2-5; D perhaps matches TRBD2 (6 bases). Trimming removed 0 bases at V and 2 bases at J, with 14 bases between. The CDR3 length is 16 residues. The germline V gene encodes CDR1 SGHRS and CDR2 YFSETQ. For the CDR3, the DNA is TGCGCCAGCAGCTTGGTCGGGGCTAGCGCTCAAGAGACCCAGTACTTC. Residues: CASSLVGASAQETQYF. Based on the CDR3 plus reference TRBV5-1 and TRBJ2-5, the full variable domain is KAGVTQTPRYLIKTRGQQVTLSCSPISGHRSVSWYQQTPGQGLQFLFEYFSETQRNKGNFPGRFSGRQFSNSRSEMNVSTLELGDSALYLCASSLVGASAQETQYFGPGTRLLVL.

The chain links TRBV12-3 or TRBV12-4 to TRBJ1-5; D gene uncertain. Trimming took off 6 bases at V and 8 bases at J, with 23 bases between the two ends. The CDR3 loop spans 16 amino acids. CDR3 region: CASSSGGPRGLEPQHF. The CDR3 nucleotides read TGTGCCAGCAGCTCCGGCGGACCCCGTGGTTTAGAGCCCCAGCATTTT.

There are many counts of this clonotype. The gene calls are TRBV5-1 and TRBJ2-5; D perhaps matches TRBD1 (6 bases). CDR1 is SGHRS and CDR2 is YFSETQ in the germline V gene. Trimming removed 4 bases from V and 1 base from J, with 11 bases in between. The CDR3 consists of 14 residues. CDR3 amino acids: CASSPQGGQETQYF. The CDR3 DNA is TGCGCCAGCAGCCCTCAAGGGGGCCAAGAGACCCAGTACTTC.

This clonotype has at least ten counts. The CDR3 bases are TGTGCCAGTAGTATTTTATTGGGGGGACAGAGGAACACTGAAGCTTTCTTT. This codes for CASSILLGGQRNTEAFF. V gene TRBV19 combines with J gene TRBJ1-1; TRBD1 matches at 7 bases. CDR1 is LNHDA and CDR2 is SQIVND in the germline V gene (reference sequence). J gave up 1 base and V 3 bases, and 11 bases lay outside the gene matches. CDR3 size: 17 residues.

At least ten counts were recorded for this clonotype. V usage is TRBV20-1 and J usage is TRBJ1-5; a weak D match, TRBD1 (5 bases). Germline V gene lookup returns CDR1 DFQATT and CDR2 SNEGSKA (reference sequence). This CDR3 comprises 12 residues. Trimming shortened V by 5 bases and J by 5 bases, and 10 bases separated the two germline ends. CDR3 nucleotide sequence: TGCAGTGCTGCCGGGACCTATCAGCCCCAGCATTTT. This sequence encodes CSAAGTYQPQHF.

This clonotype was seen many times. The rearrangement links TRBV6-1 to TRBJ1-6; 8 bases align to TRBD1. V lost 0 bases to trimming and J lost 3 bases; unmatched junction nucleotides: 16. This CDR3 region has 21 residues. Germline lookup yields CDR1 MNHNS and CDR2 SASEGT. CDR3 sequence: CASSEALRTGSGKLYNSPLHF. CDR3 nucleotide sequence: TGTGCCAGCAGTGAAGCGCTGCGGACAGGGTCGGGGAAACTCTATAATTCACCCCTCCACTTT.

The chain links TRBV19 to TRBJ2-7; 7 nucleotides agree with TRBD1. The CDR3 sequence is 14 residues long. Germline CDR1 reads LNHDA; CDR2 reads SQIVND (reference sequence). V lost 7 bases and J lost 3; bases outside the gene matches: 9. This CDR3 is CASKVDRWDYEQYF. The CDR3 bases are TGTGCCAGTAAAGTGGACAGGTGGGACTACGAGCAGTACTTC.

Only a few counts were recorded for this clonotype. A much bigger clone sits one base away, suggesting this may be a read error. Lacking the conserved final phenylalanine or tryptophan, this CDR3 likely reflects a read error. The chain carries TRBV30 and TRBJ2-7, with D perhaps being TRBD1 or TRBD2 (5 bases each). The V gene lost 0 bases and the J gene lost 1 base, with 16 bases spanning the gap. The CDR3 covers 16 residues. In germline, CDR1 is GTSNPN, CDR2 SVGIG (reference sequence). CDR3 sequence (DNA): TGTGCCTGGAGTGTTCGTTGGGGCGGGCTTTCCTACGAGCAGTACCTC. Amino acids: CAWSVRWGGLSYEQYL.